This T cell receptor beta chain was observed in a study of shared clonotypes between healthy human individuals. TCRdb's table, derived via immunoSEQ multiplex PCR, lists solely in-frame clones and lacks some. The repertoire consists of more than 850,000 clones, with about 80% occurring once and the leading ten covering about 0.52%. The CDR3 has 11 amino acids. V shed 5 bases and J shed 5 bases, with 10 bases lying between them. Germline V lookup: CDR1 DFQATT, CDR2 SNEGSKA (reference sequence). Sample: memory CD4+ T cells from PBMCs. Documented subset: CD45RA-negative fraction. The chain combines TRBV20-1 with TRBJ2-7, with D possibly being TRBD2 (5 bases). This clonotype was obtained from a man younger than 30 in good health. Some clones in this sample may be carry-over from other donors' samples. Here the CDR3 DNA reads TGCAGTGCTTCACTGAGGGACGAGCAGTACTTC. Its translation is CSASLRDEQYF.